These 25 T cell receptor beta chains were all obtained from the same sample, sequenced in a study of T cell responses to AZD1222 COVID-19 vaccine. Profiled with immunoSEQ multiplex PCR; TCRdb holds only in-frame clones, not every one. The data hold some 250,000 clones, with 90% to 95% observed a single time. Sequenced material: peripheral blood, taken 28 days after the second AZD1222 dose. These receptors were taken from an adult who received the AZD1222 COVID-19 vaccine.

The chain recombines TRBV28 with TRBJ1-3, with 7 bases matching TRBD1. Germline V lookup: CDR1 MDHEN, CDR2 SYDVKM. With 10 bases clipped from V and 4 bases from J, the junction kept 13 bases outside the gene matches. The CDR3 is 15 residues long. CDR3 region: CATYRQGGAGNTIYF. The CDR3 coding sequence is TGTGCCACCTATAGGCAGGGGGGTGCGGGAAACACCATATATTTT.

The gene calls are TRBV7-8 and TRBJ2-7, with a weak D call TRBD2 (5 bases). Trimming shortened V by 5 bases and J by 5 bases, and 7 bases separated the two germline ends. The germline CDR1 and CDR2 sequences are SGHVS and FQNEAQ. This CDR3 has 11 amino acids. CDR3 amino acids: CASSPRDEQYF. The CDR3 DNA reads TGTGCCAGCAGCCCGAGGGACGAGCAGTACTTC. The full variable domain, rest sourced from reference TRBV7-8 and TRBJ2-7, is GAGVSQSPRYKVAKRGQDVALRCDPISGHVSLFWYQQALGQGPEFLTYFQNEAQLDKSGLPSDRFFAERPEGSVSTLKIQRTQQEDSAVYLCASSPRDEQYFGPGTRLTVT.

The chain is built from TRBV28 and TRBJ1-5; tentatively, D is TRBD1 (6 bases). The CDR3 loop spans 17 amino acids. The germline V gene encodes CDR1 MDHEN and CDR2 SYDVKM. V lost 5 bases, J lost 0 bases, and 17 bases lay in between. The DNA for the CDR3 is TGTGCCAGCAGTATCACCCGGGACATCTATAGCAATCAGCCCCAGCATTTT. It codes for CASSITRDIYSNQPQHF.

The gene calls are TRBV5-5 and TRBJ2-5; 7 bases agree with TRBD2. The V segment lost 2 bases and the J segment 1 base; nucleotides outside the gene matches: 2. This CDR3 is built from 14 residues. Germline loops: CDR1 SGHKS, CDR2 YYEKEE (reference sequence). The CDR3 coding sequence is TGTGCCAGCAGCTTCCTAGCGGTCCAAGAGACCCAGTACTTC. Translated: CASSFLAVQETQYF.

This clone is a singleton in its sample. The chain carries TRBV2 and TRBJ1-6; no definite D call. Germline V gives CDR1 SNHLY, CDR2 FYNNEI. Trimming removed 1 base from V and 0 bases from J, with 10 bases in between. The CDR3 contains 17 residues. CDR3: CASSEDNRSSYNSPLHF. CDR3 bases: TGTGCCAGCAGTGAAGACAACCGGAGCTCCTATAATTCACCCCTCCACTTT.

This chain joins TRBV5-1 and TRBJ2-5, with unresolved D. V lost 4 bases to trimming and J lost 1 base, with 11 bases between them. This CDR3 contains 14 residues. Germline CDR1 is SGHRS and CDR2 is YFSETQ. The DNA of the CDR3 is TGCGCCAGCAGCCAAAGTCCGCCCCAAGAGACCCAGTACTTC. This gives the protein CASSQSPPQETQYF.

In nucleotides, the CDR3 is TGTGCCAGCAGTCGGACAGGGAAAGCCTACGAGCAGTACTTC. Protein sequence: CASSRTGKAYEQYF. The J gene is TRBJ2-7, the V gene TRBV7-2, with 8 bases aligning to TRBD1. V dropped 6 bases and J dropped 2; count of bases not matched to a gene: 6. The CDR3 spans 14 residues. Per germline, CDR1 SGHTA and CDR2 FQGNSA. Full variable domain (missing parts from reference TRBV7-2 and TRBJ2-7): GAGVSQSPSNKVTEKGKDVELRCDPISGHTALYWYRQSLGQGLEFLIYFQGNSAPDKSGLPSDRFSAERTGGSVSTLTIQRTQQEDSAVYLCASSRTGKAYEQYFGPGTRLTVT.

V gene TRBV28 combines with J gene TRBJ2-7; perhaps TRBD1 as D (6 bases). This CDR3 has 14 amino acids. Trimming pared 2 bases from V and 4 bases from J, leaving 12 bases between. Germline V gene data show CDR1 as MDHEN and CDR2 as SYDVKM. For the CDR3, the DNA is TGTGCCAGCAGTTTAGCACAGGGTCAGTACGAGCAGTACTTC. It specifies CASSLAQGQYEQYF.

The rearrangement joins TRBV7-3 to TRBJ2-1, with D tentatively TRBD1 (6 bases). CDR3 length: 15 amino acids. CDR1 and CDR2 from the germline V gene are SGHTA and FQGTGA. Trimming took off 5 bases at V and 0 bases at J, with 11 bases between the two ends. The CDR3 loop reads CASSQGTPSYNEQFF. DNA of the CDR3: TGTGCCAGCAGCCAAGGGACACCCTCCTACAATGAGCAGTTCTTC.

This chain uses TRBV23-1 with TRBJ1-3; D gene uncertain. TRBV23-1 is assigned to the ORF class and has an uncertain function. V lost 0 bases and J lost 1, with 10 bases in between. The length of the CDR3 is 16 residues. The DNA for the CDR3 is TGCGCCAGCAGTCAATCTTTTGGATTTTCTGGAAACACCATATATTTT. Translating gives CASSQSFGFSGNTIYF.

The chain is built from TRBV12-3 or TRBV12-4 and TRBJ2-3; possibly TRBD2 for D (5 bases). V was clipped by 7 bases and J by 8 bases, with 13 bases between them. The CDR3 is 12 amino acids. The CDR3 sequence is CASTRDVGTQYF. The CDR3 DNA follows: TGTGCCAGCACCCGGGATGTGGGTACGCAGTATTTT.

The chain is built from TRBV6-5 and TRBJ2-7, with D perhaps matching TRBD2 (6 bases). Deletions cut 8 bases from V and 1 base from J, with 18 bases between. The CDR3 sequence is 15 residues long. Germline V lookup: CDR1 MNHEY, CDR2 SVGAGI. In DNA, the CDR3 is TGTGCCAGCCGCAATCGGCATAGCGGATCCTACGAGCAGTACTTC. This gives the protein CASRNRHSGSYEQYF.

V and J are TRBV7-2 and TRBJ2-1, with TRBD1 identical over 9 bases. With 4 bases clipped from V and 1 base from J, the junction kept 5 bases outside the gene matches. In germline, CDR1 is SGHTA, CDR2 FQGNSA. This CDR3 has 16 amino acids. CDR3 sequence reads: CASSSAGTGSYNEQFF. The CDR3 bases are TGTGCCAGCAGCTCCGCGGGGACAGGGTCCTACAATGAGCAGTTCTTC.

J is TRBJ1-1 and V is TRBV6-5; D is undetermined. The germline CDR1 and CDR2 sequences are MNHEY and SVGAGI. Trimming left V 0 bases short and J 0 bases short, with 11 bases between. This CDR3 is 16 amino acids long. The CDR3 loop is CASSYSRTDMNTEAFF. CDR3 in DNA: TGTGCCAGCAGTTACTCGAGGACCGACATGAACACTGAAGCTTTCTTT.

The genes are TRBV2 and TRBJ1-4; 9 bases are a match to TRBD1. Germline V gene lookup returns CDR1 SNHLY and CDR2 FYNNEI. The CDR3 is 15 residues long. Unmatched junction bases numbered 5, after V lost 4 bases and J lost 5 bases. The CDR3, as DNA: TGTGCCAGCAGTGGATGGGGGACAGGGAATGAAAAACTGTTTTTT. Its translation: CASSGWGTGNEKLFF. The whole variable domain, remainder taken from reference TRBV2 and TRBJ1-4, is EPEVTQTPSHQVTQMGQEVILRCVPISNHLYFYWYRQILGQKVEFLVSFYNNEISEKSEIFDDQFSVERPDGSNFTLKIRSTKLEDSAMYFCASSGWGTGNEKLFFGSGTQLSVL.

The V and J genes are TRBV5-6 and TRBJ1-5; perhaps TRBD1 as D (6 bases). Per germline, CDR1 SGHDT and CDR2 YYEEEE. This CDR3 has 14 residues. Trimming shortened V by 3 bases and J by 2 bases, and 9 bases separated the two germline ends. DNA of the CDR3: TGTGCCAGCAGCTCTGACAGGCGCAATCAGCCCCAGCATTTT. Amino acid sequence: CASSSDRRNQPQHF.

The chain combines TRBV28 with TRBJ1-5, with D hard to call. The CDR3 has 12 amino acids. V gave up 8 bases and J gave up 5 bases, with 10 bases separating them. CDR1 is MDHEN, CDR2 SYDVKM, per germline. The CDR3 DNA is TGTGCCAGCGGGAGGTTCGATCAGCCCCAGCATTTT. It translates to CASGRFDQPQHF.

The chain couples TRBV10-2 to TRBJ1-2; 9 nucleotides agree with TRBD1. CDR1 and CDR2 (germline): WSHSY, SAAADI. The CDR3 spans 14 residues. V dropped 3 bases and J dropped 4; count of bases not matched to a gene: 3. CDR3 DNA: TGCGCCAGCAGTGAAACAGGGGGCCTCTATGGCTACACCTTC. Translated, it gives CASSETGGLYGYTF.

V and J are TRBV18 and TRBJ2-7; possibly TRBD2 for D (6 bases). This CDR3 is built from 18 residues. Trimming left V 5 bases short and J 0 bases short, with 23 bases between. Looked up from germline, CDR1 is KGHSH and CDR2 is LQKENI. The CDR3 sequence: CASSGGVGTSSSSYEQYF. The CDR3, as DNA: TGTGCCAGCTCAGGAGGGGTGGGGACTTCCTCTAGCTCCTACGAGCAGTACTTC.

The chain recombines TRBV7-5 with TRBJ1-5. TRBV7-5 is tagged as a pseudogene. The CDR3 spans 15 residues. CDR3 loop: CARSLVTGGHQPQHF. The CDR3 DNA is TGTGCCAGAAGCTTAGTGACGGGGGGGCATCAGCCCCAGCATTTT.

The genes are TRBV28 and TRBJ1-5, with TRBD1 matching 7 bases. Trimming took 7 bases from V and 6 from J; bases not matched to a gene: 6. This CDR3 is built from 13 residues. The germline V gene has CDR1 MDHEN and CDR2 SYDVKM. This chain's CDR3 is CASTPNRGQPQHF. In DNA, the CDR3 is TGTGCCAGCACCCCTAACAGGGGTCAGCCCCAGCATTTT.

This clone was seen only once. This chain connects TRBV27 to TRBJ1-3; D remains unclear. CDR1 is MNHEY and CDR2 is SMNVEV in the germline V gene (reference sequence). The CDR3 totals 14 residues. V was shortened by 3 bases and J by 0 bases, with 6 bases between the two germline ends. CDR3 bases: TGTGCCAGCAGTTTGTCTAACTCTGGAAACACCATATATTTT. The encoded protein is CASSLSNSGNTIYF.

The rearrangement links TRBV27 to TRBJ2-2; D unresolved. Per the germline V gene, CDR1 is MNHEY and CDR2 is SMNVEV (reference sequence). The CDR3 totals 14 residues. V was shortened by 3 bases and J by 7 bases, with 12 bases between the two germline ends. The CDR3 DNA is TGTGCCAGCAGTTTGGCAGGAATGGTCGGGGAGCTGTTTTTT. Translating gives CASSLAGMVGELFF.

V usage is TRBV19 and J usage is TRBJ2-5; the D gene is possibly TRBD2 (6 bases). V gave up 7 bases and J gave up 4 bases, with 25 bases separating them. Looked up from germline, CDR1 is LNHDA and CDR2 is SQIVND (reference sequence). There are 17 residues in the CDR3. CDR3 nucleotide sequence: TGTGCCAGTACGAGGCGGGACGCAAAAACCGGGGGAGAGACCCAGTACTTC. Translating it yields CASTRRDAKTGGETQYF.

The chain links TRBV2 to TRBJ1-5; D uncertain. This CDR3 has 15 amino acids. With 4 bases removed from V and 9 bases from J, the gap between germline ends came to 19 bases. Per germline, CDR1 SNHLY and CDR2 FYNNEI. This chain's CDR3 is CASSVFPGSSGPQHF. CDR3 nucleotide sequence: TGTGCCAGCAGTGTTTTTCCGGGGTCCTCAGGGCCCCAGCATTTT.